This TCR beta chain was captured by sequencing in a study of cytomegalovirus exposure and HLA in healthy donors. The PCR employed 60 Vbeta primers together with 13 Jbeta primers. The data were produced by immunoSEQ multiplex PCR, yet TCRdb's version contains in-frame clones alone and is incomplete. The sample lists approximately 89,000 clones, under 75% occurring once. J was trimmed by 6 bases and V by 3 bases; bases with no gene match: 1. The CDR3 contains 12 residues. Germline assignment: CDR1 MNHEY and CDR2 SMNVEV (reference sequence). This receptor was obtained from a female donor in good health and CMV-seronegative. The rearrangement joins TRBV27 to TRBJ1-1; TRBD1 matches at 7 bases. The sample taken for sequencing was PBMCs. The CDR3 DNA sequence: TGTGCCAGCAGTTTCACAGGGGCTGAAGCTTTCTTT. Its protein product is CASSFTGAEAFF.